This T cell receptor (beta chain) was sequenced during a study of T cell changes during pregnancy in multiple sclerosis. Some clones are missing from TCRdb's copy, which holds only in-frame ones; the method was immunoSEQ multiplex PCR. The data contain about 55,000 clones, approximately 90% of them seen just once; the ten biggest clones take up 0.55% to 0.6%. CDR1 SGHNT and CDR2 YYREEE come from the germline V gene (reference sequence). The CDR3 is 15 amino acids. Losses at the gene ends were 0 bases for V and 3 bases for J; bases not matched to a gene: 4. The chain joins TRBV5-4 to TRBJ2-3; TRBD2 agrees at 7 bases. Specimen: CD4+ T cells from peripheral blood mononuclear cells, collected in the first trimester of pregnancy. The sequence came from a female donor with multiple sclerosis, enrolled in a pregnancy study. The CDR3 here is CASSLGGSRTDTQYF. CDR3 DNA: TGTGCCAGCAGCTTGGGCGGGAGTCGGACAGATACGCAGTATTTT. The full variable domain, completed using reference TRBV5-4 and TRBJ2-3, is ETGVTQSPTHLIKTRGQQVTLRCSSQSGHNTVSWYQQALGQGPQFIFQYYREEENGRGNFPPRFSGLQFPNYSSELNVNALELDDSALYLCASSLGGSRTDTQYFGPGTRLTVL.